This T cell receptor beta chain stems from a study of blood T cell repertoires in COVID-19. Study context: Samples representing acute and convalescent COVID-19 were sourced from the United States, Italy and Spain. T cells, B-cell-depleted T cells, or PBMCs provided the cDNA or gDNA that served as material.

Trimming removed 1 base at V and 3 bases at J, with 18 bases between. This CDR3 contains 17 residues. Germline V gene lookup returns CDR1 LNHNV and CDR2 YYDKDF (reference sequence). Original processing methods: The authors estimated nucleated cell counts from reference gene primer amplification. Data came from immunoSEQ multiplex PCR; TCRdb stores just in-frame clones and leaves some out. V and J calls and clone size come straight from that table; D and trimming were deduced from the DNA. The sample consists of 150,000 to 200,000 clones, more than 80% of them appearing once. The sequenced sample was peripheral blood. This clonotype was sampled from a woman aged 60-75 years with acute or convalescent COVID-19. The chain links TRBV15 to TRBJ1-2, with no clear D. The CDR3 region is CATSRGGYSGRDYGYTF. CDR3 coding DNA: TGTGCCACCAGCAGAGGAGGGTATTCCGGGAGGGACTATGGCTACACCTTC.